This T cell receptor beta chain was found in a study of blood T cell repertoires in COVID-19. Here immunoSEQ multiplex PCR was the method, and the copy in TCRdb shows in-frame clones only, minus some. The sample has some 180,000 clones, around 81% seen once; the top ten hold roughly 8.1%. Unmatched junction bases numbered 7, after V lost 5 bases and J lost 10 bases. Germline values: CDR1 SGHTA, CDR2 FQGTGA. The CDR3 is 13 residues long. The chain has TRBV7-3 and TRBJ2-1, with 8 nucleotides matching TRBD1. The TCR originated in a woman older than 75 with COVID-19, enrolled during active disease. Sequenced sample: peripheral blood. The CDR3 DNA sequence: TGTGCCAGCAGCACGGACAGGGCTCGGGAGCAGTTCTTC. Its protein is CASSTDRAREQFF.